This T cell receptor beta chain was sequenced in a study of blood T cell repertoires in COVID-19. Looking at the study overall: COVID-19 samples collected from the United States, Italy and Spain covered acute and convalescent phases. The cDNA or gDNA used as material had been derived from T cells, B-cell-depleted T cells, or PBMCs.

Only in-frame clones appear in the TCRdb table, and some are missing; sequencing was by immunoSEQ multiplex PCR. The sample lists roughly 240,000 clones, roughly 85% occurring once. Per the germline V gene, CDR1 is SQVTM and CDR2 is ANQGSEA. CDR3 length: 14 residues. Germline trimming cut 5 bases from V and 4 bases from J; bases unmatched to any gene: 8. Sequencing was done on a sample of PBMCs or T cells enriched from blood (not recorded which). This sequence joins TRBV29-1 and TRBJ1-2; 9 bases align to TRBD1. The receptor comes from a woman aged 50 to 65 with acute COVID-19. CDR3 sequence: CSVIQGASFYGYTF. In DNA form, the CDR3 reads TGCAGCGTTATACAGGGGGCCTCCTTCTATGGCTACACCTTC.